Described below is a single T cell receptor (beta chain) sequence and its context. The CDR3 runs 13 residues. Trimming took 6 bases from V and 2 from J, leaving 7 bases between them. Germline CDR1 reads SGHDN; CDR2 reads FVKESK. As originally analysed: Scientists estimated how many nucleated cells there were by amplifying reference gene primers. Here immunoSEQ multiplex PCR was the method, and the copy in TCRdb shows in-frame clones only, minus some. V and J calls and clone size are copied from that table; D and trimming were computed from the DNA. The top ten clones hold 6.2% of a sample with around 250,000 clones, 86% of them seen once. The data derive from a study of blood T cell repertoires in COVID-19. Study in general: The United States, Italy and Spain were the sources of the acute and convalescent COVID-19 samples. Nucleic acid was either cDNA or gDNA, and it came from T cells, B-cell-depleted T cells, or PBMCs.

The chain combines TRBV14 with TRBJ1-4; D remains ambiguous. Sequenced input: peripheral blood. The TCR comes from a man between 60 and 75 years old with acute or convalescent COVID-19. The chain's CDR3 is CASSLRTNEKLFF. CDR3 nucleotides: TGTGCCAGCAGTCTCAGGACTAATGAAAAACTGTTTTTT.